This is a list of T cell receptor beta chains from one sample in a study of cytomegalovirus exposure and HLA in healthy donors. Only in-frame clones appear in the TCRdb table, and some are missing; sequencing was by immunoSEQ multiplex PCR. Of under 200,000 clones detected, roughly 80% appear once; the ten largest clones hold less than 0.65%. Sequenced sample: PBMCs. The receptors come from a woman between 50 and 59 years old in good health and CMV-seronegative. The CDR3 runs from the conserved cysteine through the conserved F or W.

v_call	j_call	cdr3_aa
TRBV6-1	TRBJ2-1	CASSERGNEQFF
TRBV27	TRBJ2-2	CASSFRQGDTGELFF
TRBV5-1	TRBJ1-3	CASSLTGSNSGNTIYF
TRBV28	TRBJ1-3	CASSSARGGGNTIYF
TRBV29-1	TRBJ1-5	CSAGWRTDQPQHF
TRBV30	TRBJ1-6	CAWRVQGQVERSPLHF
TRBV9	TRBJ1-2	CASSIDHPRGSSGYTF
TRBV18	TRBJ2-5	CASSPGTSGAWYQETQYF
TRBV5-4	TRBJ2-2	CASSPTGRINTGELFF
TRBV7-6	TRBJ2-6	CASSLAGARSGANVLTF
TRBV7-9	TRBJ2-7	CASSLWDRSYEQYF
TRBV14	TRBJ2-5	CASSPGGQETQYF
TRBV27	TRBJ2-7	CASSPRLASYEQYF
TRBV19	TRBJ1-5	CASRGGGTGNYGNQPQHF
TRBV6-1	TRBJ2-2	CASDQGLSGELFF
TRBV19	TRBJ2-5	CASSMRTRETQYF
TRBV5-1	TRBJ1-2	CASSTTGNYGYTF
TRBV5-1	TRBJ1-4	CASSDRGGGEKLFF
TRBV29-1	TRBJ2-7	CSAAWQGANEQYF
TRBV5-1	TRBJ1-1	CASSLQGGGYTEAFF
TRBV5-1	TRBJ2-2	CASSWPPSGRDAGELFF
TRBV5-5	TRBJ1-5	CASSLQSNQPQHF
TRBV7-3	TRBJ2-5	CASSLGRGGEETQYF
TRBV9	TRBJ1-1	CASSVGDRAEAFF
TRBV5-6	TRBJ2-7	CASSLSPQNDYEQYF
TRBV9	TRBJ1-5	CASSVDPRADQPQHF
TRBV19	TRBJ2-5	CASRPSFGTSGQETQYF
TRBV7-2	TRBJ1-5	CASSSDRDQPQHF
TRBV9	TRBJ2-2	CASSVATSRGGELFF
TRBV29-1	TRBJ1-1	CSVWFLDRGTEAFF
TRBV6-5	TRBJ2-7	CASSPLAGGGYEQYF
TRBV29-1	TRBJ2-1	CSVEEGQPPYNEQFF
TRBV5-6	TRBJ2-2	CASSSDLKTGELFF
TRBV7-6	TRBJ2-5	CASSDRGETQYF
TRBV13	TRBJ2-1	CASSPPWTRLEQFF
TRBV29-1	TRBJ2-1	CSVVPQQDVQQFF
TRBV6-5	TRBJ1-6	CASSRNDRPGSPLHF
TRBV19	TRBJ1-1	CASSLPGNEAFF
TRBV6-7	TRBJ2-7	CASSYSLAGVHEQYF
TRBV12-5	TRBJ2-5	CASGFTPGTGVRETQYF
TRBV28	TRBJ1-2	CASITGGAVSYTF
TRBV5-1	TRBJ1-2	CASSLEGLDGTNYGYTF
TRBV29-1	TRBJ1-2	CSVEDGVLGASNYGYTF
TRBV6-1	TRBJ2-7	CASSFTGRFYEQYF
TRBV11-3	TRBJ2-1	CASSLKGQGYNEQFF
TRBV4-1	TRBJ1-2	CASSQVQHRRDGYTF
TRBV7-9	TRBJ2-7	CASSYNSGRGTYEQYF
TRBV11-2	TRBJ2-1	CASLEVAGYNEQFF
TRBV6-5	TRBJ2-7	CASSGTGSPYEQYF
TRBV11-2	TRBJ1-2	CASRPSGVWYGYTF
TRBV5-1	TRBJ2-2	CASSEQGTGELFF
TRBV6-1	TRBJ1-3	CAGQGTLSGNTIYF
TRBV28	TRBJ1-1	CASSLLGGGNTEAFF